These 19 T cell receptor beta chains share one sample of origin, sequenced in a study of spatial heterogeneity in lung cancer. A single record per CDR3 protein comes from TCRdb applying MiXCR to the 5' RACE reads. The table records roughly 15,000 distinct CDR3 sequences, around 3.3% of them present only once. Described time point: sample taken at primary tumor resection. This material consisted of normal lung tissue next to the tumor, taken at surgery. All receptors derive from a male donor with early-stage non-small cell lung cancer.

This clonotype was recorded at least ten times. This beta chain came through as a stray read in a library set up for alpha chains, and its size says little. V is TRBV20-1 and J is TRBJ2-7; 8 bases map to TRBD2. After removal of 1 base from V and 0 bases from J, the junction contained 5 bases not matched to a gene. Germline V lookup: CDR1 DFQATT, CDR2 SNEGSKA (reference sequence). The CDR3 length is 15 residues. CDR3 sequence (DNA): TGCAGTGCTAGAGTACGGGGGGGGAGCTCCTACGAGCAGTACTTC. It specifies CSARVRGGSSYEQYF.

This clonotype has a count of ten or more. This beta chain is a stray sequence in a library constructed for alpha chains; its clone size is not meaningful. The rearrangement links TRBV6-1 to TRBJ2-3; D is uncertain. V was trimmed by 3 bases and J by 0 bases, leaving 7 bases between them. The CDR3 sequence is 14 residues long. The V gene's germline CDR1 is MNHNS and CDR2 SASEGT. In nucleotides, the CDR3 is TGTGCCAGCAGTGAGCTTACTAGCACAGATACGCAGTATTTT. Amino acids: CASSELTSTDTQYF.

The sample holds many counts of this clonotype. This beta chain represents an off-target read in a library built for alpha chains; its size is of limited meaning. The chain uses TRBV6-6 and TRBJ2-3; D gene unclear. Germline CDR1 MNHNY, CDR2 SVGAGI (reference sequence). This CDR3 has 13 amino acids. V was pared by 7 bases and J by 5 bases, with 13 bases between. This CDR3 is CASNTNMLDTQYF. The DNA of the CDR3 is TGTGCCAGCAATACCAATATGTTAGATACGCAGTATTTT.

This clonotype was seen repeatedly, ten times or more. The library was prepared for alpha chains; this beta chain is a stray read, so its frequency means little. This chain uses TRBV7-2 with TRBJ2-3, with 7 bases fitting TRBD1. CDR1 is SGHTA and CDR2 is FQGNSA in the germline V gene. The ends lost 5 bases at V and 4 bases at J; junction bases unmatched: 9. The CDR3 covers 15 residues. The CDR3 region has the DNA TGTGCCAGCAGCACCCGACAGGGATTCGCAGATACGCAGTATTTT. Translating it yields CASSTRQGFADTQYF.

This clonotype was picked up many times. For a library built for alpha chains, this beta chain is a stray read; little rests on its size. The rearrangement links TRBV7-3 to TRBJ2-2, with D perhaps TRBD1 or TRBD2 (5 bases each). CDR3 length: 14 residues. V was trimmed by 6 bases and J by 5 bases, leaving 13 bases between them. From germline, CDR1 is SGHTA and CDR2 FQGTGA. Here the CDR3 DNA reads TGTGCCAGCAGTTCTGGGACGGCTACCGGGGAGCTGTTTTTT. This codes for CASSSGTATGELFF.

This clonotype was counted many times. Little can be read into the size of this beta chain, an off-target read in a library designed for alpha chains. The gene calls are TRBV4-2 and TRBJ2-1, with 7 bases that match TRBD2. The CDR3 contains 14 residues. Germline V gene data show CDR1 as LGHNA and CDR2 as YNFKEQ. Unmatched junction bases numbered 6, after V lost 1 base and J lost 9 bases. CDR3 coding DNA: TGTGCCAGCAGCCAAGTTGGACTAGGCGGTGAGCAGTTCTTC. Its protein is CASSQVGLGGEQFF.

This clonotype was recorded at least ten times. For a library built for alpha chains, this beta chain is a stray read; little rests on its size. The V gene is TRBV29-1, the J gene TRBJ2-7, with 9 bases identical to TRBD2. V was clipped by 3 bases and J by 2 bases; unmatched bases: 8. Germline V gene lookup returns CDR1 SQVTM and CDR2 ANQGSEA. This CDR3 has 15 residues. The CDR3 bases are TGCAGCGTTGAGGGGCTAGCGGGAAGCCCCTACGAGCAGTACTTC. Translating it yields CSVEGLAGSPYEQYF.

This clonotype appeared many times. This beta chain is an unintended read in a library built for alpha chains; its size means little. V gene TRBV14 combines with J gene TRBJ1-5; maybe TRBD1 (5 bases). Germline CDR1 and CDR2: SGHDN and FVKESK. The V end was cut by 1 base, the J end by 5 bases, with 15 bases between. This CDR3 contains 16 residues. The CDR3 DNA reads TGTGCCAGCAGCCAAGGGGACCCCGGCGGGGATCAGCCCCAGCATTTT. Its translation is CASSQGDPGGDQPQHF.

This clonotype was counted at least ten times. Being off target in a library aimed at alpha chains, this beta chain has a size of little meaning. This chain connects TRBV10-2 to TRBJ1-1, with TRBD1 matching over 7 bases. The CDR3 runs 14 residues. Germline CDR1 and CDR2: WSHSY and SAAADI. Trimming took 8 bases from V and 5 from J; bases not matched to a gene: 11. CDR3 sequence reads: CASRSTGMRTEAFF. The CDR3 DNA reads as TGCGCCAGCCGATCGACAGGGATGAGGACTGAAGCTTTCTTT.

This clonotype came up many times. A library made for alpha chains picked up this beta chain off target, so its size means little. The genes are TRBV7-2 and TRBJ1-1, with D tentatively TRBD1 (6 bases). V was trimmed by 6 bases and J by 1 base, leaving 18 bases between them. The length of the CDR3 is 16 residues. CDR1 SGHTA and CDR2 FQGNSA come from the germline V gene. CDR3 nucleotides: TGTGCCAGCAGTCCAACCGGGACAATGAAGAACACTGAAGCTTTCTTT. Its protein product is CASSPTGTMKNTEAFF.

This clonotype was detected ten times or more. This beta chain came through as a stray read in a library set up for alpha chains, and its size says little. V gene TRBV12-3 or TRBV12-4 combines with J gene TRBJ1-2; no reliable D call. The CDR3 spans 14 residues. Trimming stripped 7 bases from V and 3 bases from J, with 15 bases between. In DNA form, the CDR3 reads TGTGCCAGCACCCCCGGAGGGTTTGACTATGGCTACACCTTC. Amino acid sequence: CASTPGGFDYGYTF.

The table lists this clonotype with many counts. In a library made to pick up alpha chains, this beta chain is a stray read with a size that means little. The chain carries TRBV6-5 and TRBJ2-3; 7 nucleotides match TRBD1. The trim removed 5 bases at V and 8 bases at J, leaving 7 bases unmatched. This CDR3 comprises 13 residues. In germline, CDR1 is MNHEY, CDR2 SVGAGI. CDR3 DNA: TGTGCCAGCAGTCGAAATAACAGGGGTACGCAGTATTTT. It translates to CASSRNNRGTQYF.

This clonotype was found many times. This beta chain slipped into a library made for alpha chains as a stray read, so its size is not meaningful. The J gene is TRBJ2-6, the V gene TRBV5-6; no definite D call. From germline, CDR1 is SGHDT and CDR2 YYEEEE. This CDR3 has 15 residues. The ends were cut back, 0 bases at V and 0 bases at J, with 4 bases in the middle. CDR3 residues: CASSLGISGANVLTF. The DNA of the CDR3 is TGTGCCAGCAGCTTGGGGATCTCTGGGGCCAACGTCCTGACTTTC. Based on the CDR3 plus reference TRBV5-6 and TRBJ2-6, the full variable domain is DAGVTQSPTHLIKTRGQQVTLRCSPKSGHDTVSWYQQALGQGPQFIFQYYEEEERQRGNFPDRFSGHQFPNYSSELNVNALLLGDSALYLCASSLGISGANVLTFGAGSRLTVL.

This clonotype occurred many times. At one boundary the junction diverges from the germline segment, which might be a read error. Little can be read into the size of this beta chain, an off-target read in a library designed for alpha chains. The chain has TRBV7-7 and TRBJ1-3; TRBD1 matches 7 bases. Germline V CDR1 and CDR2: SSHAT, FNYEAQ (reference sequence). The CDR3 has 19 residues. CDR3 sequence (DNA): TGTGCTAGCAGCTTAGCGATGAAGGACAGGCCAAGCTCTGGAAACACCATATATTTT. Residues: CASSLAMKDRPSSGNTIYF.

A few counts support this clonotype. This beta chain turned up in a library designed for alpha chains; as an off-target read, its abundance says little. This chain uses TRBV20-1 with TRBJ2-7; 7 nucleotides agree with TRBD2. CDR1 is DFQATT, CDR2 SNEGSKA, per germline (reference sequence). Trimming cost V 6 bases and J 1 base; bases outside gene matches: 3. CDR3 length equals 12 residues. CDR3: CSATSASYEQYF. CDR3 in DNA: TGCAGTGCAACTAGCGCATCCTACGAGCAGTACTTC.

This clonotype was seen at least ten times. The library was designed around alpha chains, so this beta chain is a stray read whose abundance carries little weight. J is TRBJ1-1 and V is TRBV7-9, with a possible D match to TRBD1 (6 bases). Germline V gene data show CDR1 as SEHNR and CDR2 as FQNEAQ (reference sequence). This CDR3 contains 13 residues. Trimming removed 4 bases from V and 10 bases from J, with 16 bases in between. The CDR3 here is CASSSSRLGGAFF. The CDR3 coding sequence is TGTGCCAGCAGCTCATCACGTCTAGGGGGAGCTTTCTTT.

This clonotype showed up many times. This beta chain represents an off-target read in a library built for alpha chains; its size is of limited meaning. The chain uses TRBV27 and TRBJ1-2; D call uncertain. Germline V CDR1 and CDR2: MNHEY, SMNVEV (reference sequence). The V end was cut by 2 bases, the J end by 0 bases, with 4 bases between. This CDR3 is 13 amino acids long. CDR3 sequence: CASSLKPNYGYTF. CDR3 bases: TGTGCCAGCAGTTTAAAACCTAACTATGGCTACACCTTC.

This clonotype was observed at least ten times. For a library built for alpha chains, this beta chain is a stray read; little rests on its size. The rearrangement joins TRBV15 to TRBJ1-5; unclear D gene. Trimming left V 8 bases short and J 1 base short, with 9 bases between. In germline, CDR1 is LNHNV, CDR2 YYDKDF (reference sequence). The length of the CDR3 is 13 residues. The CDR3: CATALGSNQPQHF. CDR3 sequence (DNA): TGTGCCACCGCGTTGGGGAGCAATCAGCCCCAGCATTTT.

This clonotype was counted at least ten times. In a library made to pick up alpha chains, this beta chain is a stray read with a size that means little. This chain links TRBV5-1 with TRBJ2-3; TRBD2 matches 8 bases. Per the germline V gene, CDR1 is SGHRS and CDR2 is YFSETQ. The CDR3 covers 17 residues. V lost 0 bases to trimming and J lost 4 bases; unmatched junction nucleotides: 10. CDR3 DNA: TGCGCCAGCAGCTTGGGTAATAGCGGGATTATCTCAGATACGCAGTATTTT. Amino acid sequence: CASSLGNSGIISDTQYF.